The 2 T cell receptor beta chains below were found in one sample sequenced in a study of CD8+ T cells in alopecia areata (dated by TCRdb to between 2018 and 2020). The time point label, as the study defines it: about 25 weeks on oral tofacitinib. The sample's treatment or condition label is to be understood as: oral pan-JAK inhibitor, 5-10 mg twice daily. The method behind the library was the immunoSEQ multiplex PCR assay. RNA was extracted from all samples and reverse transcribed into cDNA, which served as template for TCR sequencing. TCRdb provides this immuneACCESS table in a form limited to in-frame rearrangements. Some clones are lacking; in checked studies, under half of them reflect an unresolved V gene, and why the rest are absent is not known. The sample yields around 180,000 clones; 60% were counted once. The ten biggest clones cover approximately 1% of the sample. Sequencing used CD4+ T cells sorted from blood, obtained at week 24, from a patient treated with tofacitinib. The receptor set was obtained from a human donor with alopecia areata.

The chain has TRBV6-5 and TRBJ2-1; 7 positions match TRBD2. Losses at the gene ends were 4 bases for V and 0 bases for J; bases not matched to a gene: 3. The length of the CDR3 is 15 residues. CDR1 is MNHEY, CDR2 SVGAGI, per germline. The DNA for the CDR3 is TGTGCCAGCAGTTCGCCGGGGGGCTCCTACAATGAGCAGTTCTTC. This gives the protein CASSSPGGSYNEQFF.

Only a few counts were recorded for this clone. This chain joins TRBV29-1 and TRBJ1-2; D uncertain. V was pared by 4 bases and J by 4 bases, with 13 bases between. The CDR3 covers 13 residues. CDR1 is SQVTM, CDR2 ANQGSEA, per germline. Here the CDR3 reads CSVADQTPYGYTF. The CDR3 region has the DNA TGCAGCGTTGCCGACCAGACACCCTATGGCTACACCTTC. Drawing the rest from reference TRBV29-1 and TRBJ1-2, the complete variable domain is SAVISQKPSRDICQRGTSLTIQCQVDSQVTMMFWYRQQPGQSLTLIATANQGSEATYESGFVIDKFPISRPNLTFSTLTVSNMSPEDSSIYLCSVADQTPYGYTFGSGTRLTVV.